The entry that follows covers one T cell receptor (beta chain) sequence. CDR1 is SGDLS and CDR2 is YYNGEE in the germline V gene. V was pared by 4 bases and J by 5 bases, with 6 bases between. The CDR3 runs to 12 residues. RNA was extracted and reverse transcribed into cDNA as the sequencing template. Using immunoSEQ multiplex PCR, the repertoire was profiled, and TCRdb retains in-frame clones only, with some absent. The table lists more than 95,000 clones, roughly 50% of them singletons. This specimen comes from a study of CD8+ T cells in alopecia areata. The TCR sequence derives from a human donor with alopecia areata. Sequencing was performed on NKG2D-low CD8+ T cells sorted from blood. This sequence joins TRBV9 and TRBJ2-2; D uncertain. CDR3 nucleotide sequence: TGTGCCAGCAGCCATTCTACCGGGGAGCTGTTTTTT. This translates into CASSHSTGELFF.